One and the same sample provided the 24 T cell receptor beta chains below, sequenced in a study of blood T cell repertoires in COVID-19. The method was immunoSEQ multiplex PCR; TCRdb's version includes in-frame clones alone and lacks a portion of them. The sample records about 99,000 clones, 70% to 85% being singletons. The sample was peripheral blood. These receptors originate from an elderly woman with active or convalescent COVID-19.

In its sample, this clone was seen once. The chain links TRBV6-5 to TRBJ1-1; D remains ambiguous. The CDR3 is 13 amino acids. Trimming took 6 bases from V and 8 from J, leaving 16 bases between them. The V gene's germline CDR1 is MNHEY and CDR2 SVGAGI. The CDR3 DNA sequence: TGTGCCAGCAGGTACCGAGGTGCCCGAGAAGCTTTCTTT. Its translation: CASRYRGAREAFF.

The V and J genes are TRBV10-2 and TRBJ1-5; D unresolved. Looked up from germline, CDR1 is WSHSY and CDR2 is SAAADI. Trimming shortened V by 7 bases and J by 6 bases, and 13 bases separated the two germline ends. The CDR3 spans 13 residues. The CDR3 nucleotides are TGCGCCAGCACCGAAGGAGTCCTTCAGCCCCAGCATTTT. Translating gives CASTEGVLQPQHF.

The chain is built from TRBV12-3 or TRBV12-4 and TRBJ2-5; D perhaps matches TRBD2 (6 bases). Trimming removed 2 bases at V and 5 bases at J, with 9 bases between. The CDR3 consists of 13 residues. The CDR3 here is CASSLRGMETQYF. CDR3 coding DNA: TGTGCCAGCAGTTTACGGGGGATGGAGACCCAGTACTTC.

The genes are TRBV5-4 and TRBJ2-1; D might be TRBD1 (6 bases). The ends were cut back, 0 bases at V and 7 bases at J, with 14 bases in the middle. CDR3 length: 15 residues. CDR1 is SGHNT, CDR2 YYREEE, per germline (reference sequence). CDR3 amino acids: CASSLAVDSLNEQFF. CDR3 DNA sequence: TGTGCCAGCAGCTTGGCCGTGGACAGTTTGAATGAGCAGTTCTTC.

The chain carries TRBV11-2 and TRBJ2-2; tentatively, D is TRBD1 (7 bases). CDR3 length: 15 amino acids. CDR1 is SGHAT and CDR2 is FQNNGV in the germline V gene. V was cut by 1 base and J by 7 bases, with 13 bases left in between. CDR3 amino acids: CASSLAGGPGGELFF. CDR3 DNA sequence: TGTGCCAGCAGCTTAGCAGGGGGGCCGGGCGGGGAGCTGTTTTTT.

The chain recombines TRBV19 with TRBJ2-1; tentative D call: TRBD1 (7 bases). The CDR3 length is 17 residues. V was trimmed by 0 bases and J by 3 bases, leaving 15 bases between them. Germline CDR1 and CDR2: LNHDA and SQIVND (reference sequence). The CDR3 region has the DNA TGTGCCAGTAGTATAGAGGGCAGGGGGACTCTCTACAATGAGCAGTTCTTC. It translates to CASSIEGRGTLYNEQFF.

The chain couples TRBV7-2 to TRBJ2-7; 7 nucleotides agree with TRBD1. This CDR3 spans 15 amino acids. V shed 5 bases and J 3 bases; nucleotides not matched to a gene: 10. Germline V gene sequence: CDR1 SGHTA, CDR2 FQGNSA. Here the CDR3 reads CASSANRGPVYEQYF. DNA of the CDR3: TGTGCCAGCAGCGCAAACAGGGGACCCGTCTACGAGCAGTACTTC.

This chain joins TRBV3-1 (or the pseudogene TRBV3-2) and TRBJ2-2; 10 nucleotides align to TRBD2. J gave up 3 bases and V 4 bases, and 2 bases lay outside the gene matches. Germline V gene lookup returns CDR1 LGHDT and CDR2 YNNKEL (reference sequence). The CDR3 totals 15 residues. The CDR3 DNA sequence: TGTGCCAGCAGCCCCGGGACTAGCGACACCGGGGAGCTGTTTTTT. As protein: CASSPGTSDTGELFF.

The CDR3: CASSGDRGRNYGYTF. The CDR3 DNA follows: TGTGCCAGCAGCGGAGACAGGGGAAGGAACTATGGCTACACCTTC. This chain uses TRBV7-2 with TRBJ1-2; 8 bases fit TRBD1. The CDR3 is made up of 15 amino acids. V trimming: 5 bases; J trimming: 2 bases; junction bases outside the gene matches: 7. CDR1 and CDR2 from the germline V gene are SGHTA and FQGNSA.

CDR3 in amino acids: CASGRDVDGYTF. CDR3 sequence (DNA): TGTGCCAGCGGCAGGGATGTTGATGGCTACACCTTC. The J gene is TRBJ1-2, the V gene TRBV7-2; D might be TRBD1 (5 bases). V was clipped by 8 bases and J by 6 bases, with 13 bases between them. The CDR3 loop spans 12 amino acids. Germline-derived CDR1 and CDR2 are SGHTA and FQGNSA.

The J gene is TRBJ2-5, the V gene TRBV5-1, with 10 positions matching TRBD1. The CDR3 is 16 residues long. CDR1 and CDR2 from the germline V gene are SGHRS and YFSETQ. The V and J ends lost 5 bases and 7 bases, in that order; junction bases with no gene match: 14. The CDR3 coding sequence is TGCGCCAGCAGAGAAGGGGCTGGGGGGACAGGGGTGACCCAGTACTTC. Encoded protein: CASREGAGGTGVTQYF.

The chain carries TRBV19 and TRBJ1-4; 9 nucleotides agree with TRBD1. The CDR3 consists of 15 residues. In germline, CDR1 is LNHDA, CDR2 SQIVND (reference sequence). V shed 7 bases and J 3 bases; nucleotides not matched to a gene: 6. The DNA for the CDR3 is TGTGCCAGTAATACAGGGGGCTCGGCTAATGAAAAACTGTTTTTT. Its translation is CASNTGGSANEKLFF. The full variable domain, with the rest looked up from reference TRBV19 and TRBJ1-4, is DGGITQSPKYLFRKEGQNVTLSCEQNLNHDAMYWYRQDPGQGLRLIYYSQIVNDFQKGDIAEGYSVSREKKESFPLTVTSAQKNPTAFYLCASNTGGSANEKLFFGSGTQLSVL.

J is TRBJ2-7 and V is TRBV11-2, with D possibly matching TRBD1 (6 bases). The CDR3 is 14 residues long. The V gene's germline CDR1 is SGHAT and CDR2 FQNNGV. Trimming left V 5 bases short and J 4 bases short, with 15 bases between. The CDR3 spells CASSAQGQIYEQYF. The CDR3, as DNA: TGTGCCAGCAGCGCCCAGGGGCAGATTTACGAGCAGTACTTC.

This chain connects TRBV5-1 to TRBJ1-2; tentative D call: TRBD1 (6 bases). CDR1 and CDR2 (germline): SGHRS, YFSETQ. V was cut by 0 bases and J by 4 bases, with 13 bases left in between. The CDR3 sequence is 15 residues long. The CDR3 here is CASSLVGAGGYGYTF. DNA of the CDR3: TGCGCCAGCAGCTTGGTGGGGGCCGGTGGCTATGGCTACACCTTC.

The V call is TRBV5-1, the J call TRBJ2-1, with D maybe TRBD1 (5 bases). V gave up 0 bases and J gave up 4 bases, with 8 bases separating them. Germline CDR1 and CDR2: SGHRS and YFSETQ. The CDR3 spans 14 residues. CDR3 region: CASSLVAGYNEQFF. DNA for the CDR3: TGCGCCAGCAGCTTGGTGGCAGGGTACAATGAGCAGTTCTTC.

The chain is built from TRBV5-1 and TRBJ1-2; TRBD1 agrees at 7 bases. This CDR3 is 13 amino acids long. The germline CDR1 and CDR2 sequences are SGHRS and YFSETQ. Losses at the gene ends were 4 bases for V and 8 bases for J; bases not matched to a gene: 8. The CDR3: CASSLNRGGGYTF. The CDR3 DNA follows: TGCGCCAGCAGCCTAAACAGGGGTGGGGGCTACACCTTC. Full variable domain (missing parts from reference TRBV5-1 and TRBJ1-2): KAGVTQTPRYLIKTRGQQVTLSCSPISGHRSVSWYQQTPGQGLQFLFEYFSETQRNKGNFPGRFSGRQFSNSRSEMNVSTLELGDSALYLCASSLNRGGGYTFGSGTRLTVV.

The rearrangement links TRBV18 to TRBJ2-1; TRBD2 matches at 10 bases. The CDR3 consists of 17 residues. Trimming cost V 3 bases and J 5 bases; bases outside gene matches: 10. Looked up from germline, CDR1 is KGHSH and CDR2 is LQKENI. The CDR3 spells CASSPPNSGRSNNEQFF. The CDR3 nucleotides are TGTGCCAGCTCACCCCCAAATAGCGGGAGGTCGAACAATGAGCAGTTCTTC.

The V and J genes are TRBV30 and TRBJ1-1; D is possibly TRBD1 (6 bases). The CDR3 is made up of 12 amino acids. Germline-derived CDR1 and CDR2 are GTSNPN and SVGIG (reference sequence). Trimming pared 3 bases from V and 9 bases from J, leaving 14 bases between. The CDR3 here is CAWSVRQDKAFF. CDR3 nucleotide sequence: TGTGCCTGGAGCGTACGACAGGACAAAGCTTTCTTT.

This clone is a singleton in its sample. The chain has TRBV7-2 and TRBJ2-3; unclear D gene. This CDR3 is built from 12 residues. Germline values: CDR1 SGHTA, CDR2 FQGNSA. Trimming pared 5 bases from V and 2 bases from J, leaving 5 bases between. The CDR3 sequence is CASSQNTDTQYF. The CDR3 region has the DNA TGTGCCAGCAGCCAGAACACAGATACGCAGTATTTT.

V gene TRBV5-1 combines with J gene TRBJ2-5; 8 nucleotides align to TRBD1. The ends lost 2 bases at V and 2 bases at J; junction bases unmatched: 2. The germline gives CDR1 SGHRS, CDR2 YFSETQ. This CDR3 has 14 amino acids. The CDR3 coding sequence is TGCGCCAGCAGCTTCGGGACAGGTCAAGAGACCCAGTACTTC. It codes for CASSFGTGQETQYF.

This chain connects TRBV29-1 to TRBJ1-1; D call uncertain. The V gene's germline CDR1 is SQVTM and CDR2 ANQGSEA. Trimming removed 7 bases at V and 1 base at J, with 10 bases between. This CDR3 spans 12 amino acids. The CDR3, as DNA: TGCAGCGCCAGAACCCAGAACACTGAAGCTTTCTTT. This encodes CSARTQNTEAFF. Combining the CDR3 with reference TRBV29-1 and TRBJ1-1 gives the whole variable domain SAVISQKPSRDICQRGTSLTIQCQVDSQVTMMFWYRQQPGQSLTLIATANQGSEATYESGFVIDKFPISRPNLTFSTLTVSNMSPEDSSIYLCSARTQNTEAFFGQGTRLTVV.

V and J are TRBV27 and TRBJ1-2, with 7 bases fitting TRBD1. The germline gives CDR1 MNHEY, CDR2 SMNVEV (reference sequence). There are 13 residues in the CDR3. The trim removed 8 bases at V and 8 bases at J, leaving 11 bases unmatched. DNA for the CDR3: TGTGCCAGCTGCCGTTTTGACAGGGACGGCTACACCTTC. Protein sequence: CASCRFDRDGYTF.

This rearrangement joins TRBV7-3 to TRBJ1-6, with 9 nucleotides matching TRBD1. CDR1 is SGHTA and CDR2 is FQGTGA in the germline V gene. V lost 2 bases, J lost 7 bases, and 3 bases stayed unmatched. This CDR3 has 15 residues. The CDR3 here is CASSLYGQGNSPLHF. In nucleotides, the CDR3 is TGTGCCAGCAGCTTATACGGACAGGGGAATTCACCCCTCCACTTT.

This clone has just one count. The rearrangement joins TRBV7-9 to TRBJ1-3, with D unclear. Trimming took 10 bases from V and 0 from J, leaving 10 bases between them. Per germline, CDR1 SEHNR and CDR2 FQNEAQ (reference sequence). CDR3 length equals 13 residues. In DNA form, the CDR3 reads TGTGCCACACACAGATACTCTGGAAACACCATATATTTT. It specifies CATHRYSGNTIYF. The whole variable domain, filled in from reference TRBV7-9 and TRBJ1-3, reads DTGVSQNPRHKITKRGQNVTFRCDPISEHNRLYWYRQTLGQGPEFLTYFQNEAQLEKSRLLSDRFSAERPKGSFSTLEIQRTEQGDSAMYLCATHRYSGNTIYFGEGSWLTVV.